One sample yielded the 3 T cell receptor beta chains listed below, sequenced in a study of shared clonotypes between healthy human individuals. The assay was immunoSEQ multiplex PCR, and TCRdb's table has in-frame clones only and misses some. Of some 1 million clones listed, around 74% are singletons. Material for sequencing was memory CD4+ T cells sorted from blood. The subset is: CD45RA-negative fraction. These receptors all come from a man younger than 30 in good health.

The chain has TRBV30 and TRBJ2-7; D remains ambiguous. Germline-derived CDR1 and CDR2 are GTSNPN and SVGIG (reference sequence). This CDR3 comprises 11 residues. V lost 1 base and J 5 bases, leaving 6 bases between the germline ends. For the CDR3, the DNA is TGTGCCTGGAGTGGTGACCACGAGCAGTACTTC. This sequence encodes CAWSGDHEQYF.

This clone showed up just a few times. This could be a read error, since a much larger clone is one nucleotide away. Additional DNA sequences in this sample encode the identical CDR3. This sequence joins TRBV7-9 and TRBJ2-7, with D hard to call. Germline CDR1 SEHNR, CDR2 FQNEAQ (reference sequence). This CDR3 has 12 amino acids. V lost 1 base and J lost 2, with 3 bases in between. The CDR3 loop is CASSLGAYEQYF. The DNA for the CDR3 is TGTGCCAGCAGCTTAGGAGCCTACGAGCAGTACTTC. The whole variable domain, remainder taken from reference TRBV7-9 and TRBJ2-7, is DTGVSQNPRHKITKRGQNVTFRCDPISEHNRLYWYRQTLGQGPEFLTYFQNEAQLEKSRLLSDRFSAERPKGSFSTLEIQRTEQGDSAMYLCASSLGAYEQYFGPGTRLTVT.

This clone showed up just a few times. The rearrangement uses TRBV16 and TRBJ2-3; 9 positions agree with TRBD1. Germline assignment: CDR1 KGHSY and CDR2 FQNENV. V shed 4 bases, J shed 0 bases, and the junction held 2 bases outside the gene matches. The length of the CDR3 is 15 residues. The CDR3 sequence: CASSPGTGSTDTQYF. The CDR3, as DNA: TGTGCCAGCAGCCCCGGGACAGGGAGCACAGATACGCAGTATTTT.